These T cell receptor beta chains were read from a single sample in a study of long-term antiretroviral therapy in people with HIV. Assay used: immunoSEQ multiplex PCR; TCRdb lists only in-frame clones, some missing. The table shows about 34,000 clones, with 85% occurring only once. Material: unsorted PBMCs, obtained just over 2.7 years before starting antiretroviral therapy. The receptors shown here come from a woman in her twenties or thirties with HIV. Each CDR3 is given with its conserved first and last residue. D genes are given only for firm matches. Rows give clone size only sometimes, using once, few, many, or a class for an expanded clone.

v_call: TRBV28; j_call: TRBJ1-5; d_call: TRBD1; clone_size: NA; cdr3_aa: CASSLKQGVQPQHF; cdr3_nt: TGTGCCAGCAGCTTGAAGCAGGGGGTTCAGCCCCAGCATTTT
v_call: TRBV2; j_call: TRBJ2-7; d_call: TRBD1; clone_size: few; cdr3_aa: CASSVADRGYEQYF; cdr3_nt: TGTGCCAGCAGTGTGGCAGACAGGGGGTACGAGCAGTACTTC
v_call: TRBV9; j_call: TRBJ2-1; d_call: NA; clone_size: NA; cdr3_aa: CASSARRESSYNEQFF; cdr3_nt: TGTGCCAGCAGCGCCCGGAGGGAAAGCTCCTACAATGAGCAGTTCTTC
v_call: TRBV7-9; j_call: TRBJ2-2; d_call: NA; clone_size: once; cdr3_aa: CASSLWGAGELFF; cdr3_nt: TGTGCCAGCAGCTTATGGGGGGCCGGGGAGCTGTTTTTT
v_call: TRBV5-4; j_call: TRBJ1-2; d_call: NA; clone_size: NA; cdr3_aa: CASSLARQPYGYTF; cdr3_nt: TGTGCCAGCAGCTTGGCTCGGCAGCCCTATGGCTACACCTTC
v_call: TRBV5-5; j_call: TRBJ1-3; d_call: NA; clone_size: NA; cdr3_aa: CASSAEGRGPGNTIYF; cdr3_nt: TGTGCCAGCAGCGCTGAGGGCAGGGGTCCAGGAAACACCATATATTTT
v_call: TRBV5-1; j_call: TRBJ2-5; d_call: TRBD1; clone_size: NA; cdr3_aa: CASSSSVKQGAGTQYF; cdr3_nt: TGCGCCAGCAGCTCGAGTGTGAAACAGGGGGCCGGGACCCAGTACTTC
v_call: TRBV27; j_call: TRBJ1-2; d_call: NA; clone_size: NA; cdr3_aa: CASGGGGPFYGYTF; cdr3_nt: TGTGCCAGCGGGGGAGGGGGGCCTTTCTATGGCTACACCTTC
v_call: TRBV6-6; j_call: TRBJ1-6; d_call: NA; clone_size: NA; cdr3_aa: CASTEGAPLHF; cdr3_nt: TGTGCCAGCACCGAGGGGGCACCCCTCCACTTT
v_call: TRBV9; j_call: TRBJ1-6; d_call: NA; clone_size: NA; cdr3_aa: CASSVDRVRNSPLHF; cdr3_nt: TGTGCCAGCAGCGTAGACAGGGTTCGTAATTCACCCCTCCACTTT
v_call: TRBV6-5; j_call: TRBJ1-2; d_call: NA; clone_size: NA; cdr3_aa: CASSNRTGYGYTF; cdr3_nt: TGTGCCAGCAGTAATCGAACGGGGTATGGCTACACCTTC
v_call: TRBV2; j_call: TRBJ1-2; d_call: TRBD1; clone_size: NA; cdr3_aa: CASSSGTGGHLNYGYTF; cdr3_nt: TGTGCCAGCAGTTCCGGGACAGGGGGCCATCTGAACTATGGCTACACCTTC
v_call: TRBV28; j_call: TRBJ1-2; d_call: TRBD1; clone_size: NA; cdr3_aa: CASTPSGTGYGYTF; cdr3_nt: TGTGCCAGCACCCCGAGCGGGACAGGCTATGGCTACACCTTC
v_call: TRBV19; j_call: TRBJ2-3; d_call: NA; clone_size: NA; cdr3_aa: CASSITVSQPEGSTDTQYF; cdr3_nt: TGTGCCAGTAGTATCACCGTTTCACAGCCCGAAGGAAGCACAGATACGCAGTATTTT
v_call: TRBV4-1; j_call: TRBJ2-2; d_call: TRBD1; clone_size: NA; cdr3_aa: CASRNEGQGNTGELFF; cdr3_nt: TGCGCCAGCAGGAACGAGGGACAGGGAAACACCGGGGAGCTGTTTTTT
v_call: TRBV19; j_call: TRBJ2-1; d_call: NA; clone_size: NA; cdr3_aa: CASSMSVSSYNEQFF; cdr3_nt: TGTGCCAGTAGTATGTCCGTAAGCTCCTACAATGAGCAGTTCTTC
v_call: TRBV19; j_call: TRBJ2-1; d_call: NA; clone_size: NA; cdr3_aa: CASSIGGAYNEQFF; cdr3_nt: TGTGCCAGTAGTATTGGAGGGGCCTACAATGAGCAGTTCTTC
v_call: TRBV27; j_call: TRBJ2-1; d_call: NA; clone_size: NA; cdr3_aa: CASSSSSYNEQFF; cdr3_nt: TGTGCCAGCAGTTCCAGCTCCTACAATGAGCAGTTCTTC
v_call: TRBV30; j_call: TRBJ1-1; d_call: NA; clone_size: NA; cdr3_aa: CACDRTTLNTEAFF; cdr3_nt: TGTGCCTGTGACAGAACAACGCTGAACACTGAAGCTTTCTTT
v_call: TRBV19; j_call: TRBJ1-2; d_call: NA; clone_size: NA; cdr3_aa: CASSSGAVGVYEGYTF; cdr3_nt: TGTGCCAGTAGTTCGGGAGCGGTGGGGGTATATGAGGGCTACACCTTC
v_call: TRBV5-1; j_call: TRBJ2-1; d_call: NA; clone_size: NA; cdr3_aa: CASSLEPGDLLGEQFF; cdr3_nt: TGCGCCAGCAGCTTGGAGCCGGGGGACCTTTTGGGTGAGCAGTTCTTC
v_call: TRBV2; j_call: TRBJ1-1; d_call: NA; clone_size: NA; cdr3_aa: CASRSDNTEAFF; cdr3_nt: TGTGCCAGCAGATCGGACAACACTGAAGCTTTCTTT
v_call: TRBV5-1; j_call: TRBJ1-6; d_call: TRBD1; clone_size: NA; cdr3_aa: CASSTGGDSPLHF; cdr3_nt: TGCGCCAGCAGTACAGGGGGAGATTCACCCCTCCACTTT
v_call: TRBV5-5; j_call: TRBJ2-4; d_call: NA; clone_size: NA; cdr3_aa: CASSLRLAKNIQYF; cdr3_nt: TGTGCCAGCAGCTTAAGGCTAGCCAAAAACATTCAGTACTTC
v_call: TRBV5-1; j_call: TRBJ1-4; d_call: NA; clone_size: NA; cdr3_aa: CASSLAPAGISLTNEKLFF; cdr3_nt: TGCGCCAGCAGCTTGGCCCCAGCGGGGATTTCCCTAACTAATGAAAAACTGTTTTTT
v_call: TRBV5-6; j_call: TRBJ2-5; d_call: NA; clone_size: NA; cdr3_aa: CASSLVAETQYF; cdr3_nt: TGTGCCAGCAGCTTGGTTGCCGAGACCCAGTACTTC
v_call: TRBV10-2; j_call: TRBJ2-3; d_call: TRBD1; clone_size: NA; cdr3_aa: CASTLTGPTDTQYF; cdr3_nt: TGCGCCAGCACCCTGACAGGGCCCACAGATACGCAGTATTTT
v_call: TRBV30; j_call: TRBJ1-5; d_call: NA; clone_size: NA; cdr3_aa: CAWSDRNQPQHF; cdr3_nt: TGTGCCTGGAGTGACAGAAATCAGCCCCAGCATTTT
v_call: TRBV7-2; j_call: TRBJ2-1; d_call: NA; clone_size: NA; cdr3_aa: CASSPRSGLPYNEQFF; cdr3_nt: TGTGCCAGCAGCCCACGAAGCGGGCTCCCCTACAATGAGCAGTTCTTC
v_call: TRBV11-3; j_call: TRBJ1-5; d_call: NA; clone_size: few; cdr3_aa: CASSLVYGRDSNQPQHF; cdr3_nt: TGTGCCAGCAGCTTAGTGTATGGCAGAGATAGCAATCAGCCCCAGCATTTT
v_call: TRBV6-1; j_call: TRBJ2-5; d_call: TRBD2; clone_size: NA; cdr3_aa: CASSQLAGGLETQYF; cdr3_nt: TGTGCCAGCAGTCAACTAGCGGGGGGGTTGGAGACCCAGTACTTC
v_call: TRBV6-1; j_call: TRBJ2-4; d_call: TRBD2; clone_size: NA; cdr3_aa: CASSEGQGGRNIQYF; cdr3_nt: TGTGCCAGCAGTGAAGGTCAGGGAGGGCGAAACATTCAGTACTTC
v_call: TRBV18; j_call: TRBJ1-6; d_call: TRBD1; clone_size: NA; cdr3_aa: CASSPARDRASSPLHF; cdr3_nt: TGTGCCAGCTCACCCGCTCGTGACAGGGCGAGTTCACCCCTCCACTTT
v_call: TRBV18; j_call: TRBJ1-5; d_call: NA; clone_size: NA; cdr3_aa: CASSSPGGQLSNQPQHF; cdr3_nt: TGTGCCAGCTCATCACCCGGTGGACAGCTTAGCAATCAGCCCCAGCATTTT
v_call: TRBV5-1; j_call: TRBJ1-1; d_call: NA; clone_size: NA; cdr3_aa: CASSPRQSNTEAFF; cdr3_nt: TGCGCCAGCAGCCCTCGACAGTCGAACACTGAAGCTTTCTTT
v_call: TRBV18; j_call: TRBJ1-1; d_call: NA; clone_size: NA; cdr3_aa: CASSPGMNTEAFF; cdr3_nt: TGTGCCAGCTCACCTGGGATGAACACTGAAGCTTTCTTT
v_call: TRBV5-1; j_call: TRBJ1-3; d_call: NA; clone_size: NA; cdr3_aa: CASSLDMSSGNTIYF; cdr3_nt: TGCGCCAGCAGCTTGGATATGTCGTCTGGAAACACCATATATTTT
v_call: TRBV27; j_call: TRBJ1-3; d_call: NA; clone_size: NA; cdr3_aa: CASSFRGGTGNTIYF; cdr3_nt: TGTGCCAGCAGTTTTAGGGGGGGAACTGGAAACACCATATATTTT
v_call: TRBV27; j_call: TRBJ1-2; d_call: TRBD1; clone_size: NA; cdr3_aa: CASSETGTGGWSGYTF; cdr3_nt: TGTGCCAGCAGCGAAACCGGGACAGGGGGTTGGAGTGGCTACACCTTC
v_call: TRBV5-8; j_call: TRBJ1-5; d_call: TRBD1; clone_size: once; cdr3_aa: CASSHQSDRGGSNQPQHF; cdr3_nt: TGTGCCAGCAGCCACCAGAGCGACAGGGGTGGTAGCAATCAGCCCCAGCATTTT
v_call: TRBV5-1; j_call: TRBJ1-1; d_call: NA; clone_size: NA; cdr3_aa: CASSLDPAQAEAFF; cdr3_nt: TGCGCCAGCAGCTTGGACCCAGCACAGGCTGAAGCTTTCTTT
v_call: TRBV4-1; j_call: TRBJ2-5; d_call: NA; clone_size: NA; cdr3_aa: CASSSPGGGGETQYF; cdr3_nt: TGCGCCAGCAGCTCCCCTGGGGGAGGGGGAGAGACCCAGTACTTC
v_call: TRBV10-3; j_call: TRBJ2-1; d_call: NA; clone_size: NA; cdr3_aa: CAISVLNNEQFF; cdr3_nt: TGTGCCATCAGTGTACTGAACAATGAGCAGTTCTTC
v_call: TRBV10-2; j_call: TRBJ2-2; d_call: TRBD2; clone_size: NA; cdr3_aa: CASSNGSGGRELFF; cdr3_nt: TGCGCCAGCAGTAACGGTAGCGGGGGGCGGGAGCTGTTTTTT
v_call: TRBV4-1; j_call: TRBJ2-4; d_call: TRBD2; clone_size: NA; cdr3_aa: CASSLTPPRTSGGQLAKNIQYF; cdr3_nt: TGCGCCAGCAGCCTGACGCCACCCCGGACTAGCGGGGGACAACTAGCCAAAAACATTCAGTACTTC
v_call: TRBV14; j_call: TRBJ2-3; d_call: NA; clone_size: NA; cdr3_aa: CASSQARQTQYF; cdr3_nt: TGTGCCAGCAGCCAAGCCAGACAAACGCAGTATTTT
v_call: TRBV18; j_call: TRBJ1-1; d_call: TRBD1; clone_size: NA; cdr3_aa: CASSPPTGLNTEAFF; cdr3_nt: TGTGCCAGCTCACCACCGACAGGGCTGAACACTGAAGCTTTCTTT
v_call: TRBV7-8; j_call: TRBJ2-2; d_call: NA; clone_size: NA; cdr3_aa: CASSGTGELFF; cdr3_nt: TGTGCCAGCAGCGGCACCGGGGAGCTGTTTTTT
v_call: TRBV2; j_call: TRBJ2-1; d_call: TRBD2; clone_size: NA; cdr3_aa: CASSPTSGRIYNEQFF; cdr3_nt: TGTGCCAGCAGCCCGACTAGCGGGAGGATTTACAATGAGCAGTTCTTC
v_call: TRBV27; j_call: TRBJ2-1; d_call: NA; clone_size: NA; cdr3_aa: CASSPSRGAEQFF; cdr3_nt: TGTGCCAGCAGTCCCTCAAGGGGGGCTGAGCAGTTCTTC
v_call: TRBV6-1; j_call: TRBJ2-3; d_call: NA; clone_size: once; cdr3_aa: CASRRKTDTQYF; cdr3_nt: TGTGCCAGCAGACGTAAAACAGATACGCAGTATTTT
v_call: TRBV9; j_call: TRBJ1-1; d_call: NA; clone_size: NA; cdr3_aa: CASSVGGQENTEAFF; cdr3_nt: TGTGCCAGCAGCGTAGGGGGGCAGGAGAACACTGAAGCTTTCTTT
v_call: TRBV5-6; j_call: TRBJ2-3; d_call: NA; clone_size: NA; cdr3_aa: CASSFGTDPDTQYF; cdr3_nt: TGTGCCAGCAGCTTTGGTACCGACCCAGATACGCAGTATTTT
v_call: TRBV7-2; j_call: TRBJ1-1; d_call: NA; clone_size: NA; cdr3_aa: CASSTGPYTEAFF; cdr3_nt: TGTGCCAGCAGCACTGGGCCATACACTGAAGCTTTCTTT
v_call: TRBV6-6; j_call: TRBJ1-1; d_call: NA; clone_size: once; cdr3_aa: CASSLTRDIGEAFF; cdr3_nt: TGTGCCAGCAGCCTAACCCGGGACATCGGTGAAGCTTTCTTT
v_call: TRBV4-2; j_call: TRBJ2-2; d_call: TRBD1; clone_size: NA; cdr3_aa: CASSQGGAGGPGAGELFF; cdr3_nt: TGTGCCAGCAGCCAAGGTGGTGCAGGGGGCCCTGGGGCCGGGGAGCTGTTTTTT
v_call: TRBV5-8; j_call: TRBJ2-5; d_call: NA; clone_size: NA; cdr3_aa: CASSLDWEETQYF; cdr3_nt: TGTGCCAGCAGCTTGGACTGGGAAGAGACCCAGTACTTC
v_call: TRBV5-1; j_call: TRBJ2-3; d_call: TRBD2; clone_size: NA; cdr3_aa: CASSLALAGSSTDTQYF; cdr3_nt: TGCGCCAGCAGCTTGGCCCTAGCGGGATCTAGCACAGATACGCAGTATTTT
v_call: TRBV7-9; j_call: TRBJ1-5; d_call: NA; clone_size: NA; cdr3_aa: CASSRGGIGGNQPQHF; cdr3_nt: TGTGCCAGCAGCCGTGGGGGAATTGGGGGCAATCAGCCCCAGCATTTT